These 22 T cell receptor beta chains were sequenced from one sample in a study of CD4 T cell repertoires in COVID-19. The assay was immunoSEQ multiplex PCR, and TCRdb's table has in-frame clones only and misses some. The data show about 75,000 clones, around four fifths seen once. This material consisted of CD4+ T cells from peripheral blood, taken after recovery from COVID-19. These receptors were taken from a human donor who had COVID-19.

The rearrangement joins TRBV5-6 to TRBJ2-2, with D tentatively TRBD1 (6 bases). The V gene lost 4 bases and the J gene lost 2 bases, with 15 bases spanning the gap. Germline V gene lookup returns CDR1 SGHDT and CDR2 YYEEEE. This CDR3 contains 16 residues. The CDR3 region is CASSPQTGLNTGELFF. The CDR3, as DNA: TGTGCCAGCAGCCCGCAGACAGGACTTAACACCGGGGAGCTGTTTTTT.

In its sample, this clone was seen once. This chain links TRBV3-1 (or the pseudogene TRBV3-2) with TRBJ2-1; TRBD2 aligns across 14 bases. J gave up 4 bases and V 4 bases, and 0 bases lay outside the gene matches. The CDR3 totals 15 residues. Germline loops: CDR1 LGHDT, CDR2 YNNKEL (reference sequence). For the CDR3, the DNA is TGTGCCAGCAGCCGGACTAGCGGGGGGTACAATGAGCAGTTCTTC. Protein: CASSRTSGGYNEQFF.

The rearrangement links TRBV18 to TRBJ2-7; TRBD1 matches at 7 bases. The junction had 7 bases not matched to a gene; V was cut back by 3 bases and J by 2 bases. Per the germline V gene, CDR1 is KGHSH and CDR2 is LQKENI. This CDR3 spans 15 amino acids. The CDR3: CASSPPGTETYEQYF. In DNA form, the CDR3 reads TGTGCCAGCTCACCCCCCGGGACAGAGACCTACGAGCAGTACTTC. The variable domain in full, completed from reference TRBV18 and TRBJ2-7, reads NAGVMQNPRHLVRRRGQEARLRCSPMKGHSHVYWYRQLPEEGLKFMVYLQKENIIDESGMPKERFSAEFPKEGPSILRIQQVVRGDSAAYFCASSPPGTETYEQYFGPGTRLTVT.

The chain links TRBV6-6 to TRBJ1-1; D is unclear. This CDR3 contains 14 residues. Between the trimmed V and J ends, which lost 5 bases and 0 bases, there was a span of 10 bases. Germline values: CDR1 MNHNY, CDR2 SVGAGI (reference sequence). DNA for the CDR3: TGTGCCAGCAGTATTGGGATATTGAACACTGAAGCTTTCTTT. Protein product: CASSIGILNTEAFF.

The chain recombines TRBV5-1 with TRBJ2-7; D gene ambiguous. The germline V gene encodes CDR1 SGHRS and CDR2 YFSETQ. The CDR3 is made up of 13 amino acids. V dropped 0 bases and J dropped 3 bases, with 7 bases sitting between them. As DNA, the CDR3 is TGCGCCAGCAGCTTGGTTCCGGGCTACGAGCAGTACTTC. This translates into CASSLVPGYEQYF.

The DNA of the CDR3 is TGCAGCGTTGAGGTGCAGGGGGTTGGAGATACGCAGTATTTT. The encoded protein is CSVEVQGVGDTQYF. The chain carries TRBV29-1 and TRBJ2-3; 7 bases are shared with TRBD1. V shed 3 bases and J 5 bases; nucleotides not matched to a gene: 8. CDR1 and CDR2 from the germline V gene are SQVTM and ANQGSEA. The CDR3 contains 14 residues.

The chain combines TRBV20-1 with TRBJ1-5, with D tentatively TRBD1 (6 bases). V was shortened by 3 bases and J by 1 base, with 13 bases between the two germline ends. This CDR3 region has 15 residues. Germline V gives CDR1 DFQATT, CDR2 SNEGSKA (reference sequence). The CDR3 DNA reads TGCAGTGCTAGTGGGACACCGGGCAGCAATCAGCCCCAGCATTTT. Its translation is CSASGTPGSNQPQHF.

This chain connects TRBV6-5 to TRBJ1-4; D possibly corresponds to TRBD1 (5 bases). The CDR3 spans 13 residues. Germline values: CDR1 MNHEY, CDR2 SVGAGI. V lost 6 bases to trimming and J lost 5 bases, with 10 bases between them. CDR3 bases: TGTGCCAGCAGGGGACGGGGAAATGAAAAACTGTTTTTT. Its protein is CASRGRGNEKLFF.

The chain joins TRBV27 to TRBJ2-7; D might be TRBD2 (5 bases). Trimming took 3 bases from V and 1 from J, leaving 10 bases between them. This CDR3 is 14 amino acids long. Germline V gene data show CDR1 as MNHEY and CDR2 as SMNVEV (reference sequence). CDR3 DNA: TGTGCCAGCAGTTTTACCCAGCGGTCCTACGAGCAGTACTTC. Protein sequence: CASSFTQRSYEQYF.

This rearrangement joins TRBV2 to TRBJ2-1, with D tentatively TRBD2 (6 bases). V lost 6 bases and J lost 0, with 15 bases in between. This CDR3 comprises 16 residues. Germline lookup yields CDR1 SNHLY and CDR2 FYNNEI. The CDR3 coding sequence is TGTGCCAGCAGCGGACCCCTAGCGTACTCCTACAATGAGCAGTTCTTC. Translating it yields CASSGPLAYSYNEQFF. The full variable domain, rest sourced from reference TRBV2 and TRBJ2-1, is EPEVTQTPSHQVTQMGQEVILRCVPISNHLYFYWYRQILGQKVEFLVSFYNNEISEKSEIFDDQFSVERPDGSNFTLKIRSTKLEDSAMYFCASSGPLAYSYNEQFFGPGTRLTVL.

V and J are TRBV4-2 and TRBJ1-1; 7 bases map to TRBD1. The CDR3 has 16 amino acids. V shed 4 bases and J 0 bases; nucleotides not matched to a gene: 8. Germline loops: CDR1 LGHNA, CDR2 YNFKEQ. The CDR3 loop is CASSPNRQGMNTEAFF. The DNA for the CDR3 is TGTGCCAGCAGCCCGAACCGACAGGGTATGAACACTGAAGCTTTCTTT.

Concerning this clone: Within the sample, other DNA sequences also encode this same CDR3. V gene TRBV4-2 combines with J gene TRBJ1-5; 7 bases align to TRBD1. The CDR3 totals 14 residues. The junction had 7 bases not matched to a gene; V was cut back by 5 bases and J by 6 bases. The germline V gene encodes CDR1 LGHNA and CDR2 YNFKEQ. CDR3 in amino acids: CASSSGQMGQPQHF. The DNA for the CDR3 is TGTGCCAGCAGCTCGGGACAGATGGGTCAGCCCCAGCATTTT.

The chain is built from TRBV5-1 and TRBJ2-5; TRBD2 matches 8 bases. The J segment lost 4 bases and the V segment lost 5 bases, leaving 4 bases of the junction unmatched. Looked up from germline, CDR1 is SGHRS and CDR2 is YFSETQ. The CDR3 runs to 13 residues. DNA of the CDR3: TGCGCCAGCAGTCCTGGACTAGCAGAGACCCAGTACTTC. Its protein is CASSPGLAETQYF.

The CDR3 protein is CASSPSGQGDSPLHF. CDR3 DNA sequence: TGTGCCAGCTCACCCTCGGGACAGGGGGATTCACCCCTCCACTTT. The rearrangement links TRBV18 to TRBJ1-6; 11 positions agree with TRBD1. CDR1 and CDR2 (germline): KGHSH, LQKENI. CDR3 length: 15 residues. With V trimmed by 3 bases and J by 8 bases, 3 bases remained unmatched.

This chain uses TRBV19 with TRBJ1-1, with D tentatively TRBD1 (5 bases). In germline, CDR1 is LNHDA, CDR2 SQIVND (reference sequence). Trimming removed 5 bases at V and 5 bases at J, with 21 bases between. The CDR3 is 16 residues long. The chain's CDR3 is CASSSPFGRAGTEAFF. The CDR3 DNA is TGTGCCAGTAGTTCACCTTTCGGCAGGGCTGGGACTGAAGCTTTCTTT. The complete variable domain, with remaining parts taken from reference TRBV19 and TRBJ1-1, reads DGGITQSPKYLFRKEGQNVTLSCEQNLNHDAMYWYRQDPGQGLRLIYYSQIVNDFQKGDIAEGYSVSREKKESFPLTVTSAQKNPTAFYLCASSSPFGRAGTEAFFGQGTRLTVV.

The chain joins TRBV29-1 to TRBJ1-1; D call uncertain. Germline lookup yields CDR1 SQVTM and CDR2 ANQGSEA. The CDR3 covers 10 residues. With 5 bases removed from V and 4 bases from J, the gap between germline ends came to 5 bases. CDR3 sequence: CSVPSTEAFF. In DNA, the CDR3 is TGCAGCGTTCCCAGCACTGAAGCTTTCTTT.

The CDR3 nucleotides are TGTGCCAGCAGCTGGGGGGGCACAGATACGCAGTATTTT. It specifies CASSWGGTDTQYF. The chain employs TRBV28 and TRBJ2-3, with a tentative D call TRBD2 (6 bases). Germline CDR1 MDHEN, CDR2 SYDVKM. Trimming pared 6 bases from V and 1 base from J, leaving 8 bases between. This CDR3 is 13 amino acids long.

The table lists this clone with a count of one. The V call is TRBV10-3, the J call TRBJ2-1, with TRBD1 identical over 9 bases. The CDR3 contains 14 residues. With V trimmed by 9 bases and J by 9 bases, 12 bases remained unmatched. Germline CDR1 and CDR2: ENHRY and SYGVKD. The CDR3 protein is CAIIRDREASEQFF. The DNA for the CDR3 is TGTGCCATAATCCGGGACAGGGAGGCGAGTGAGCAGTTCTTC.

The chain uses TRBV29-1 and TRBJ2-1; D unclear. The CDR3 is 12 amino acids. V was trimmed by 5 bases and J by 3 bases, leaving 8 bases between them. CDR1 SQVTM and CDR2 ANQGSEA come from the germline V gene. The CDR3 DNA is TGCAGCGTTTTGGGCAACTACAATGAGCAGTTCTTC. Protein sequence: CSVLGNYNEQFF.

This clone came up once. The chain joins TRBV25-1 to TRBJ2-1; 7 bases align to TRBD2. V was pared by 5 bases and J by 1 base, with 8 bases of the junction left unmatched. The CDR3 runs 16 residues. The germline CDR1 and CDR2 sequences are MGHDK and SYGVNS. Here the CDR3 reads CASSSASGDSYNEQFF. The CDR3 region has the DNA TGTGCCAGCAGTTCTGCCAGCGGGGATTCCTACAATGAGCAGTTCTTC.

Note on this clone: Other DNA sequences in the sample encode the same CDR3. The chain has TRBV28 and TRBJ1-1, with D hard to call. In germline, CDR1 is MDHEN, CDR2 SYDVKM. The germline V and J ends were trimmed by 8 bases and 1 base, with 8 bases remaining between them. The CDR3 length is 12 residues. In DNA form, the CDR3 reads TGTGCCAGCTCCACGGGGAACACTGAAGCTTTCTTT. The encoded protein is CASSTGNTEAFF.

The V call is TRBV11-2, the J call TRBJ2-1; 7 bases line up with TRBD2. This CDR3 is built from 16 residues. The germline CDR1 and CDR2 sequences are SGHAT and FQNNGV. V shed 8 bases, J shed 0 bases, and the junction held 10 bases outside the gene matches. CDR3 amino acids: CASPSGGRFSYNEQFF. CDR3 DNA sequence: TGTGCCAGCCCTAGCGGAGGACGATTCTCCTACAATGAGCAGTTCTTC.